This T cell receptor (beta chain) originates from a study of a mutant IDH1 vaccine in newly diagnosed glioma. Study details: Treated patients were roughly 62% male, roughly 38% female, mean age 40.4 years. Pretreatment consisted of radiotherapy, temozolomide, or both, with most receiving both.

This CDR3 is built from 14 residues. V was clipped by 5 bases and J by 2 bases, with 10 bases between them. Germline assignment: CDR1 SGHTA and CDR2 FQGNSA. The time point is: baseline, week 1 (first vaccination visit). Treatment described: pre-vaccination baseline after standard-of-care therapy. Method: immunoSEQ multiplex PCR; TCRdb's copy keeps in-frame clones and lacks some. The sample shows 70,000 to 95,000 clones, around 79% of them seen only once. As to this clone: Other DNA sequences in this specimen translate into the identical CDR3.

The rearrangement joins TRBV7-2 to TRBJ1-5; no definite D call. This TCR derives from a man aged 35 to 55 with glioma. Some clones in this sample may be carry-over from other donors' samples. The sequenced sample was PBMCs, obtained from a glioma patient treated with radiotherapy, temozolomide or both. The CDR3 DNA reads as TGTGCCAGCAGCCTCCGCCAGGGCAATCAGCCCCAGCATTTT. It yields the protein CASSLRQGNQPQHF.